This T cell receptor beta chain was retrieved from a study of OX40 agonist ivuxolimab in advanced cancers. Whole-study results and caveats: Clonal expansion among partial responders at 0.1-3.0 mg/kg ranked near the lowest. By week 6 at 0.1 to 3.0 mg/kg, blood CD4+ and CD8+ T cells had expanded clonally.

CDR1 and CDR2 (germline): LGHNA, YSLEER. The CDR3 length is 19 residues. Between the trimmed V and J ends, which lost 0 bases and 0 bases, there was a span of 17 bases. Only in-frame clones appear in the TCRdb table, and some are missing; sequencing was by immunoSEQ multiplex PCR. The sample has tens of thousands of clones, about 90% seen once. As regards this clone: Its antigen is currently unknown.

The chain couples TRBV4-3 to TRBJ1-4; D is uncertain. The source material was CD4+ or CD8+ T cells sorted from blood, sampled in a trial of the OX40 agonist ivuxolimab. This receptor was obtained from an adult with an advanced solid tumor such as melanoma, head and neck, liver or kidney cancer. CDR3 residues: CASSQDLYKELATNEKLFF. In DNA, the CDR3 is TGCGCCAGCAGCCAAGATCTTTACAAGGAACTTGCAACTAATGAAAAACTGTTTTTT.